The 31 T cell receptor beta chains in this list originate from one sample, sequenced in a study of cytomegalovirus exposure and HLA in healthy donors. With 60 Vbeta and 13 Jbeta primers, the PCR was carried out. Libraries were prepared by immunoSEQ multiplex PCR; TCRdb keeps only in-frame clonotypes and omits some of them. Among about 200,000 clones, roughly four fifths were seen once, and the ten largest hold approximately 2.1%. Sequencing was carried out using PBMCs. The receptors come from a woman aged 30 to 39 in good health and CMV-seropositive.

J is TRBJ1-3 and V is TRBV30; D is unresolved. The CDR3 spans 13 residues. Trimming left V 0 bases short and J 0 bases short, with 3 bases between. Germline V gene data show CDR1 as GTSNPN and CDR2 as SVGIG (reference sequence). The CDR3 DNA is TGTGCCTGGAGTGTCGTCTCTGGAAACACCATATATTTT. Residues: CAWSVVSGNTIYF.

The CDR3 sequence is CASSLIPFETQYF. The CDR3 DNA follows: TGTGCCAGCAGTTTAATCCCGTTCGAGACCCAGTACTTC. The V call is TRBV28, the J call TRBJ2-5, with D uncertain. Deletions cut 2 bases from V and 5 bases from J, with 9 bases between. CDR1 is MDHEN, CDR2 SYDVKM, per germline. This CDR3 has 13 amino acids.

V and J are TRBV6-1 and TRBJ2-3, with TRBD2 matching 12 bases. J gave up 3 bases and V 5 bases, and 3 bases lay outside the gene matches. The length of the CDR3 is 15 residues. The germline gives CDR1 MNHNS, CDR2 SASEGT. The CDR3 DNA reads TGTGCCAGCAGTATACTAGCGGGAGGTACAGATACGCAGTATTTT. Encoded protein: CASSILAGGTDTQYF.

The rearrangement links TRBV2 to TRBJ1-4; weak D call: TRBD1 (6 bases). The CDR3 has 14 amino acids. V shed 6 bases and J shed 5 bases, with 13 bases lying between them. Germline V CDR1 and CDR2: SNHLY, FYNNEI. The CDR3 spells CASSPDSSNEKLFF. CDR3 bases: TGTGCCAGCAGCCCGGACAGCAGCAATGAAAAACTGTTTTTT.

This clone was detected a few times. V and J are TRBV29-1 and TRBJ2-5; TRBD1 might be the D (6 bases). CDR3 size: 14 residues. V lost 8 bases and J 1 base, leaving 17 bases between the germline ends. Germline values: CDR1 SQVTM, CDR2 ANQGSEA. DNA of the CDR3: TGCAGCCTCGTGGCAGGGGATTCCCAAGAGACCCAGTACTTC. Protein sequence: CSLVAGDSQETQYF.

This chain connects TRBV7-9 to TRBJ2-1; tentatively, D is TRBD2 (6 bases). CDR3 length: 15 residues. The germline CDR1 and CDR2 sequences are SEHNR and FQNEAQ (reference sequence). Trimming pared 5 bases from V and 2 bases from J, leaving 13 bases between. CDR3 sequence (DNA): TGTGCCAGCAGCCAGACTAGGACCCCCTACAATGAGCAGTTCTTC. It is translated as CASSQTRTPYNEQFF.

This chain uses TRBV7-9 with TRBJ1-2, with 8 positions matching TRBD1. V lost 4 bases to trimming and J lost 4 bases; unmatched junction nucleotides: 8. Germline CDR1 and CDR2: SEHNR and FQNEAQ (reference sequence). The CDR3 runs to 15 residues. The CDR3 here is CASSSTTGEGYGYTF. The CDR3 region has the DNA TGTGCCAGCAGCTCCACGACAGGGGAAGGCTATGGCTACACCTTC.

V usage is TRBV5-1 and J usage is TRBJ2-3, with 11 bases fitting TRBD2. Per the germline V gene, CDR1 is SGHRS and CDR2 is YFSETQ. The CDR3 has 16 residues. Unmatched junction bases numbered 6, after V lost 4 bases and J lost 2 bases. This CDR3 is CASSPKTSGNTDTQYF. The CDR3 coding sequence is TGCGCCAGCAGCCCCAAGACTAGCGGGAACACAGATACGCAGTATTTT.

This rearrangement joins TRBV25-1 to TRBJ2-1, with 14 bases that match TRBD2. The J segment lost 16 bases and the V segment lost 5 bases, leaving 7 bases of the junction unmatched. Looked up from germline, CDR1 is MGHDK and CDR2 is SYGVNS. The CDR3 runs to 13 residues. The CDR3 DNA is TGTGCCAGCAGTCGGGGACTAGCGGGAGAAACTTTCTTC. It translates to CASSRGLAGETFF.

This clone was recorded only once. Within the sample, other DNA sequences also encode this same CDR3. The chain employs TRBV9 and TRBJ1-1; D perhaps matches TRBD1 (5 bases). Trimming pared 4 bases from V and 8 bases from J, leaving 21 bases between. CDR1 is SGDLS, CDR2 YYNGEE, per germline. This CDR3 is 15 amino acids long. The CDR3 nucleotides are TGTGCCAGCAGCCTACTATCGGGGGGGAAGACCGAAGCTTTCTTT. Protein: CASSLLSGGKTEAFF.

The V call is TRBV29-1, the J call TRBJ1-1; a weak D match, TRBD1 (5 bases). V was cut by 7 bases and J by 4 bases, with 16 bases left in between. The CDR3 spans 13 residues. Looked up from germline, CDR1 is SQVTM and CDR2 is ANQGSEA. The CDR3 loop reads CSGMQGIGTEAFF. The CDR3 DNA reads as TGCAGCGGGATGCAGGGTATCGGCACTGAAGCTTTCTTT.

The chain couples TRBV7-9 to TRBJ2-7; D is ambiguous. Germline V gene sequence: CDR1 SEHNR, CDR2 FQNEAQ (reference sequence). V lost 0 bases and J lost 6, with 9 bases in between. This CDR3 is 13 amino acids long. The CDR3 coding sequence is TGTGCCAGCAGCTTAGCCTCGTTTCCCGAGCAGTACTTC. This encodes CASSLASFPEQYF.

This chain joins TRBV6-4 and TRBJ2-1, with a tentative D call TRBD1 (5 bases). CDR3 length: 14 residues. CDR1 MRHNA and CDR2 SNTAGT come from the germline V gene. V was clipped by 2 bases and J by 9 bases, with 14 bases between them. CDR3 region: CASSDRGFVGEQFF. In nucleotides, the CDR3 is TGTGCCAGCAGTGACAGGGGATTCGTTGGTGAGCAGTTCTTC.

The chain is built from TRBV30 and TRBJ1-1; TRBD1 matches at 7 bases. Looked up from germline, CDR1 is GTSNPN and CDR2 is SVGIG (reference sequence). V lost 2 bases and J lost 5; bases outside the gene matches: 5. The CDR3 has 13 amino acids. The CDR3 is CAWSWQGGTEAFF. The CDR3 nucleotides read TGTGCCTGGAGTTGGCAGGGGGGAACTGAAGCTTTCTTT.

This rearrangement joins TRBV5-6 to TRBJ1-1; D gene ambiguous. V shed 4 bases and J shed 5 bases, with 9 bases lying between them. The germline gives CDR1 SGHDT, CDR2 YYEEEE. CDR3 size: 12 residues. This CDR3 is CASSLDGTEAFF. In nucleotides, the CDR3 is TGTGCCAGCAGCCTGGACGGGACTGAAGCTTTCTTT.

This clone was detected only a few times. Here the CDR3 reads CASSYRGRGQDYEQYF. The DNA of the CDR3 is TGTGCCAGCAGTTACCGTGGACGGGGACAGGACTACGAGCAGTACTTC. The chain is built from TRBV6-6 and TRBJ2-7; 8 bases map to TRBD1. The V and J ends lost 2 bases and 3 bases, in that order; junction bases with no gene match: 9. CDR3 length equals 16 residues. Per the germline V gene, CDR1 is MNHNY and CDR2 is SVGAGI (reference sequence).

CDR3 sequence reads: CAWSVLVGGSSGNTIYF. CDR3 DNA: TGTGCCTGGAGTGTATTAGTTGGAGGATCCTCTGGAAACACCATATATTTT. This chain links TRBV30 with TRBJ1-3; D not certain. Germline CDR1 is GTSNPN and CDR2 is SVGIG (reference sequence). CDR3 length equals 17 residues. V was shortened by 0 bases and J by 0 bases, with 15 bases between the two germline ends. The variable domain in full, completed from reference TRBV30 and TRBJ1-3, reads SQTIHQWPATLVQPVGSPLSLECTVEGTSNPNLYWYRQAAGRGLQLLFYSVGIGQISSEVPQNLSASRPQDRQFILSSKKLLLSDSGFYLCAWSVLVGGSSGNTIYFGEGSWLTVV.

The V call is TRBV30, the J call TRBJ1-5, with 8 bases aligning to TRBD1. V was clipped by 5 bases and J by 3 bases; unmatched bases: 6. From germline, CDR1 is GTSNPN and CDR2 SVGIG (reference sequence). This CDR3 has 14 residues. This chain's CDR3 is CAWSTGVLNQPQHF. Here the CDR3 DNA reads TGTGCCTGGTCGACAGGGGTTCTCAATCAGCCCCAGCATTTT.

This clone was picked up one time. The chain employs TRBV5-6 and TRBJ1-1; 11 nucleotides align to TRBD1. Per germline, CDR1 SGHDT and CDR2 YYEEEE. The CDR3 covers 15 residues. With V trimmed by 3 bases and J by 5 bases, 6 bases remained unmatched. CDR3 protein: CASSWDRGRGTEAFF. The CDR3, as DNA: TGTGCCAGCAGCTGGGACAGGGGGAGAGGGACTGAAGCTTTCTTT.

The chain employs TRBV10-1 and TRBJ2-7; a possible D gene is TRBD2 (6 bases). CDR1 and CDR2 (germline): WNHNN, SYGVQD (reference sequence). The CDR3 runs to 14 residues. The V and J ends lost 2 bases and 5 bases respectively, with 13 bases between them. The CDR3 bases are TGCGCCAGCAGTGAGACGGGAGTACTCGACGAGCAGTACTTC. This codes for CASSETGVLDEQYF.

The chain recombines TRBV5-1 with TRBJ1-1, with D unresolved. The CDR3 is 14 amino acids. V was shortened by 4 bases and J by 4 bases, with 14 bases between the two germline ends. CDR1 SGHRS and CDR2 YFSETQ come from the germline V gene. The CDR3 bases are TGCGCCAGCAGCGTTGACACCGAGGGCACTGAAGCTTTCTTT. This gives the protein CASSVDTEGTEAFF.

Comment on this clone: This sample includes further DNA sequences coding for the same CDR3. The chain carries TRBV9 and TRBJ1-6; TRBD1 aligns across 7 bases. The CDR3 loop spans 14 amino acids. From germline, CDR1 is SGDLS and CDR2 YYNGEE. The V segment lost 3 bases and the J segment 10 bases; nucleotides outside the gene matches: 7. The CDR3 DNA is TGTGCCAGCAGCGGACAGGGAGGTCGGTCACCCCTCCACTTT. Amino acids: CASSGQGGRSPLHF.

The chain joins TRBV7-6 to TRBJ2-3, with 8 bases aligning to TRBD2. After removal of 5 bases from V and 4 bases from J, the junction contained 11 bases not matched to a gene. The length of the CDR3 is 16 residues. Germline CDR1 SGHVS, CDR2 FNYEAQ. The CDR3 bases are TGTGCCAGCAGCGACCTTAGCGGGATATTAGCAGATACGCAGTATTTT. Residues: CASSDLSGILADTQYF.

The V and J genes are TRBV7-3 and TRBJ1-5; D might be TRBD1 (5 bases). The CDR3 sequence is 16 residues long. The ends were cut back, 0 bases at V and 6 bases at J, with 15 bases in the middle. Germline V gene sequence: CDR1 SGHTA, CDR2 FQGTGA. The CDR3 protein is CASSLTGEGRGQPQHF. Here the CDR3 DNA reads TGTGCCAGCAGCTTAACAGGGGAGGGCCGGGGTCAGCCCCAGCATTTT.

The chain is built from TRBV6-6 and TRBJ1-1; D is possibly TRBD1 (6 bases). V gave up 6 bases and J gave up 0 bases, with 17 bases separating them. Per germline, CDR1 MNHNY and CDR2 SVGAGI (reference sequence). The CDR3 length is 16 residues. CDR3 amino acids: CASRQGRRTMNTEAFF. Here the CDR3 DNA reads TGTGCCAGCAGGCAGGGGCGCCGGACCATGAACACTGAAGCTTTCTTT.

The CDR3 DNA reads TGCGCCAGCAGTTCCGGGACAGGGGGTGAAGAGACCCAGTACTTC. Translation gives CASSSGTGGEETQYF. The genes are TRBV5-1 and TRBJ2-5; 11 bases are a match to TRBD1. J lost 3 bases, V lost 5 bases, and 6 bases had no gene match. The germline CDR1 and CDR2 sequences are SGHRS and YFSETQ. The CDR3 is 15 amino acids.

The chain couples TRBV6-5 to TRBJ1-4; D is undetermined. Germline V gene lookup returns CDR1 MNHEY and CDR2 SVGAGI. This CDR3 has 14 residues. The V end was cut by 6 bases, the J end by 3 bases, with 11 bases between. The CDR3 region has the DNA TGTGCCAGCAGCCCAGGACTCTCTAATGAAAAACTGTTTTTT. Translated: CASSPGLSNEKLFF.

Remarks on this clone: At one end the junction does not follow the germline gene, possibly because of a read error. The CDR3 here is CACSPRNEQFF. DNA of the CDR3: TGTGCCTGCAGCCCCAGGAATGAGCAGTTCTTC. The V call is TRBV2, the J call TRBJ2-1; no clear D gene. The CDR3 loop spans 11 amino acids. Germline CDR1 is SNHLY and CDR2 is FYNNEI.

This chain joins TRBV28 and TRBJ1-2, with D possibly being TRBD1 (5 bases). The CDR3 contains 15 residues. Deletions cut 6 bases from V and 4 bases from J, with 18 bases between. The germline gives CDR1 MDHEN, CDR2 SYDVKM. CDR3 DNA: TGTGCCAGCAGCCGATCAGGGATTAGCTTCTATGGCTACACCTTC. Its translation: CASSRSGISFYGYTF.

The genes are TRBV9 and TRBJ1-4; D ambiguous. The germline V gene has CDR1 SGDLS and CDR2 YYNGEE. Trimming shortened V by 4 bases and J by 5 bases, and 15 bases separated the two germline ends. The CDR3 contains 15 residues. The CDR3 spells CASSSRMGANEKLFF. The CDR3 DNA reads TGTGCCAGCAGCTCCCGGATGGGAGCGAATGAAAAACTGTTTTTT.

The chain combines TRBV19 with TRBJ1-1; no clear D gene. Germline CDR1 and CDR2: LNHDA and SQIVND (reference sequence). The CDR3 is made up of 13 amino acids. Trimming took off 5 bases at V and 0 bases at J, with 7 bases between the two ends. In DNA, the CDR3 is TGTGCCAGTAGTTTTACACTGAACACTGAAGCTTTCTTT. It encodes CASSFTLNTEAFF.